Only one count was recorded for the clone carrying this T cell receptor (beta chain). This CDR3 has 15 amino acids. Germline values: CDR1 SGHTA, CDR2 FQGNSA. Trimming at V came to 5 bases and at J to 0 bases, leaving 7 bases not matched to a gene. This sample is part of a study of blood T cell repertoires in COVID-19. The wider study: COVID-19 samples from acute and convalescent phases originated in the United States, Italy and Spain. PBMCs, B-cell-depleted T cells, or T cells provided the cDNA or gDNA that made up the material.

Original data processing: Reference gene primers were amplified, and this amplification served to estimate nucleated cell counts. TCRdb keeps only in-frame clones here, not all; method: immunoSEQ multiplex PCR. That table gives V, J and clone size, and the DNA gave D and trimming. The sample has 230,000 or so clones; roughly 80% are singletons. The sample taken for sequencing was peripheral blood. The sequence was collected from a human donor in a cohort sampled during active COVID-19. J is TRBJ2-7 and V is TRBV7-2; 7 bases are shared with TRBD2. CDR3 in DNA: TGTGCCAGCAGCAGTAGCGGGCCTACCTCCTACGAGCAGTACTTC. The encoded protein is CASSSSGPTSYEQYF.